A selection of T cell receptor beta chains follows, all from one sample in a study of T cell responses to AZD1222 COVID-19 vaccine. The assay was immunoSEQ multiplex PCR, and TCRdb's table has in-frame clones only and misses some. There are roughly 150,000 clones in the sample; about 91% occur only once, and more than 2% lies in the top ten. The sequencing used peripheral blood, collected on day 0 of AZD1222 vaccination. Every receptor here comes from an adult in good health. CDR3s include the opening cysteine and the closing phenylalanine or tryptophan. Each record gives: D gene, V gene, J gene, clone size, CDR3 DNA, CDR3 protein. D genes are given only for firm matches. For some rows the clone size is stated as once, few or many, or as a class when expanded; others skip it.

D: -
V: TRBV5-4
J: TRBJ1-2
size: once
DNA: TGTGCCAGCAGCTTGGGGGGGGCAGGCATTTCCTTAGCTAACTATGGCTACACCTTC
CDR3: CASSLGGAGISLANYGYTF

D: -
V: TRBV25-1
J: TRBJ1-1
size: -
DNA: TGTGCCAGCAGAGGGGTAGAGAACACTGAAGCTTTCTTT
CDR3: CASRGVENTEAFF

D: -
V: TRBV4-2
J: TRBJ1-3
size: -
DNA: TGTGCCAGCAGCCAAGGGCACCCGATCTCTGGAAACACCATATATTTT
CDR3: CASSQGHPISGNTIYF

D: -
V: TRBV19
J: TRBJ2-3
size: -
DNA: TGTGCCAGTAGTATCTCGGGAACAGATACGCAGTATTTT
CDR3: CASSISGTDTQYF

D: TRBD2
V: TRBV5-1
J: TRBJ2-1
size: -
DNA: TGCGCCAGCAGCGACCCAGCGGGAGTTTTTAATGAGCAGTTCTTC
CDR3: CASSDPAGVFNEQFF

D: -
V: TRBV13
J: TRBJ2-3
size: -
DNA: TGTGCCAGCAGCTTAGGACCGGGGTGGGGCACAGATACGCAGTATTTT
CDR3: CASSLGPGWGTDTQYF

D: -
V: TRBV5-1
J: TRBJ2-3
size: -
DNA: TGCGCCAGCAGTTTGAGGTGGTTAGGGAGCGATACGCAGTATTTT
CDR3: CASSLRWLGSDTQYF

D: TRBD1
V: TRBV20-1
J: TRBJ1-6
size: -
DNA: TGCAGTGCTAGTTGGGGGATGGGGGGACAGGGCTATTCACCCCTCCACTTT
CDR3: CSASWGMGGQGYSPLHF

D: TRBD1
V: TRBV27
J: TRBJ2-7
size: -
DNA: TGTGCCAGCAGTCCTAGGACAGGGTCCTTTTACGAGCAGTACTTC
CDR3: CASSPRTGSFYEQYF

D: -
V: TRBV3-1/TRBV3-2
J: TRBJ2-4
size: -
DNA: TGTGCCAGCAGCCAAGATCCAACCCCCCGGCCCCCTCCTACGGCCAAAAACATTCAGTACTTC
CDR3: CASSQDPTPRPPPTAKNIQYF

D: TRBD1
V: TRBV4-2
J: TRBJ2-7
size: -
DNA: TGTGCCAGCAGCCAAGGTGGGGACAGGGGCTACGAGCAGTACTTC
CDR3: CASSQGGDRGYEQYF

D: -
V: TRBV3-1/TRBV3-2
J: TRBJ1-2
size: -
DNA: TGTGCCAGCAGCCAAGGAAGTAGCTATGGCTACACCTTC
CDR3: CASSQGSSYGYTF

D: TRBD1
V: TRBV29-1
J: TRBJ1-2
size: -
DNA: TGCAGCGTTGGTGGACAGGGGGCGAGAGACTATGGCTACACCTTC
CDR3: CSVGGQGARDYGYTF

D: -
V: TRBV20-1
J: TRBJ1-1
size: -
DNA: TGCAGTGCTAGAAGTGTGGGTGAAGCTTTCTTT
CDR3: CSARSVGEAFF

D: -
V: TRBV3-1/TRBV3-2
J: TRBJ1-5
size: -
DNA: TGTGCCAGCAGCCAAGTTAGAGATAGCAATCAGCCCCAGCATTTT
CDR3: CASSQVRDSNQPQHF

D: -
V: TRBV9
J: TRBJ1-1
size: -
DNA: TGTGCCAGCAGCGTAGGACAGGCCACGGGAGCTTTCTTT
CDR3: CASSVGQATGAFF

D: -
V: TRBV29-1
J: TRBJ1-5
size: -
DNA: TGCAGCGTTGAGAATCAGCCCCAGCATTTT
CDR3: CSVENQPQHF

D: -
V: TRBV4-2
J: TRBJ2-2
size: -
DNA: TGTGCCAGCAGCCAGGACGCTAGGAGGGTCGGGGAGCTGTTTTTT
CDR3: CASSQDARRVGELFF

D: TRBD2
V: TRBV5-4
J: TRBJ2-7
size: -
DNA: TGTGCCAGCAGCCTCGGGACTAGCGGGAGGAATTACGAGCAGTACTTC
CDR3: CASSLGTSGRNYEQYF

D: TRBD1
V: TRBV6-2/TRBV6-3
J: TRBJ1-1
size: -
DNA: TGTGCCAGCAGTTACTCCACAGAACAGGGGCAAACTCCCCCCGAAGCTTTCTTT
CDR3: CASSYSTEQGQTPPEAFF